The 26 T cell receptor beta chains presented below share a single source sample, sequenced in a study of T-cell reconstitution after alpha-beta-depleted transplantation in children. Unique molecular identifiers were incorporated during preparation of the TCRbeta library. A single record per CDR3 protein comes from TCRdb applying MiXCR to the PCR reads. The data show roughly 500,000 distinct CDR3 sequences, with around 13% seen just once and 4.5% to 6% held by the top ten. This material consisted of PBMCs from the stem cell graft donor, taken from the stem cell graft. These receptors all stem from a human donor who donated a stem cell graft to a child with combined immunodeficiency.

This clonotype was seen ten or more times. V gene TRBV29-1 combines with J gene TRBJ2-1; D might be TRBD2 (7 bases). V lost 6 bases to trimming and J lost 0 bases, with 15 bases between them. The V gene's germline CDR1 is SQVTM and CDR2 ANQGSEA. This CDR3 has 15 residues. CDR3 DNA sequence: TGCAGCGTGGGGGGCGGGAGAGACTCCTACAATGAGCAGTTCTTC. Its protein product is CSVGGGRDSYNEQFF.

The sample holds many counts of this clonotype. The V gene is TRBV12-3 or TRBV12-4, the J gene TRBJ2-3, with D possibly called TRBD1 or TRBD2 (5 bases each). This CDR3 contains 15 residues. Trimming left V 4 bases short and J 0 bases short, with 11 bases between. The CDR3 nucleotides are TGTGCCAGCAGTTCCGGGACCCCTAGCACAGATACGCAGTATTTT. It codes for CASSSGTPSTDTQYF.

The chain employs TRBV9 and TRBJ2-3; no clear D gene. CDR3 size: 16 residues. Germline-derived CDR1 and CDR2 are SGDLS and YYNGEE. V lost 4 bases and J lost 0, with 15 bases in between. The DNA for the CDR3 is TGTGCCAGCAGCCCTATGGGGTACTCTAGCACAGATACGCAGTATTTT. Amino acids: CASSPMGYSSTDTQYF.

This chain links TRBV12-3 or TRBV12-4 with TRBJ2-1, with TRBD2 matching 10 bases. The CDR3 extends over 19 amino acids. J lost 2 bases, V lost 1 base, and 11 bases had no gene match. The DNA of the CDR3 is TGTGCCAGCAGTTTAGGGGTACTAGCGGGGCCCGCGACCTACAATGAGCAGTTCTTC. Protein: CASSLGVLAGPATYNEQFF.

This clonotype was found a few times. V usage is TRBV10-3 and J usage is TRBJ2-1; maybe TRBD2 (5 bases). This CDR3 region has 15 residues. V was pared by 8 bases and J by 4 bases, with 18 bases between. Per germline, CDR1 ENHRY and CDR2 SYGVKD. The CDR3 region is CAIGSRTPPYNEQFF. CDR3 in DNA: TGTGCCATCGGAAGTAGGACTCCTCCATACAATGAGCAGTTCTTC.

This clonotype was observed many times. CDR3 in amino acids: CASSSGTGGQETQYF. The CDR3, as DNA: TGTGCCAGCAGTTCCGGGACAGGGGGCCAAGAGACCCAGTACTTC. The chain joins TRBV6-5 to TRBJ2-5, with 11 positions matching TRBD1. J was trimmed by 1 base and V by 4 bases; bases with no gene match: 2. The CDR3 is 15 amino acids. Germline CDR1 is MNHEY and CDR2 is SVGAGI.

This clonotype has a handful of counts. One end of the junction is discordant with germline, which a read error may explain. The chain employs TRBV7-2 and TRBJ1-1, with D maybe TRBD1 (6 bases). Per germline, CDR1 SGHTA and CDR2 FQGNSA. The CDR3 is 11 amino acids. The CDR3 reads CASSSRGSQDF. The CDR3, as DNA: TGTGCCAGCAGTTCCAGGGGCTCCCAGGACTTT.

This clonotype was counted between two and nine times. The rearrangement joins TRBV5-1 to TRBJ2-7; D gene ambiguous. The germline V gene encodes CDR1 SGHRS and CDR2 YFSETQ. Trimming shortened V by 0 bases and J by 2 bases, and 12 bases separated the two germline ends. CDR3 length: 15 residues. Here the CDR3 reads CASSLEISGAYEQYF. The DNA of the CDR3 is TGCGCCAGCAGCTTGGAGATATCGGGCGCCTACGAGCAGTACTTC.

The gene calls are TRBV7-2 and TRBJ2-7, with TRBD2 as a possible D gene (7 bases). CDR1 is SGHTA and CDR2 is FQGNSA in the germline V gene. CDR3 length equals 18 residues. Trimming left V 1 base short and J 1 base short, with 20 bases between. The CDR3 coding sequence is TGTGCCAGCAGCTTAGTCGCGGGGGCTCTAGCCGAATCCTACGAGCAGTACTTC. It yields the protein CASSLVAGALAESYEQYF.

This clonotype has a count of ten or more. The genes are TRBV12-3 or TRBV12-4 and TRBJ2-7; 9 nucleotides agree with TRBD1. The CDR3 is made up of 14 amino acids. The V gene end was trimmed by 6 bases and the J gene end by 0 bases; junction bases not matched to a gene: 3. CDR3 amino acids: CASRQTGGSYEQYF. The DNA of the CDR3 is TGTGCCAGCAGGCAGACAGGGGGCTCCTACGAGCAGTACTTC.

At least ten counts were recorded for this clonotype. The chain uses TRBV6-5 and TRBJ2-3; D gene unclear. V was pared by 2 bases and J by 4 bases, with 10 bases between. Germline assignment: CDR1 MNHEY and CDR2 SVGAGI. The CDR3 sequence is 14 residues long. CDR3: CASSYGGWSDTQYF. The CDR3 nucleotides read TGTGCCAGCAGTTACGGTGGTTGGTCAGATACGCAGTATTTT.

V and J are TRBV15 and TRBJ1-4, with a possible D match to TRBD1 (6 bases). The CDR3 has 13 residues. V shed 11 bases and J shed 4 bases, with 14 bases lying between them. CDR1 LNHNV and CDR2 YYDKDF come from the germline V gene (reference sequence). CDR3 protein: CAVQRGFNEKLFF. CDR3 in DNA: TGTGCCGTACAAAGGGGGTTTAATGAAAAACTGTTTTTT.

The chain combines TRBV7-9 with TRBJ1-4; D is perhaps TRBD1 (6 bases). Trimming shortened V by 6 bases and J by 7 bases, and 18 bases separated the two germline ends. The CDR3 consists of 15 residues. Germline V gene lookup returns CDR1 SEHNR and CDR2 FQNEAQ (reference sequence). CDR3 DNA: TGTGCCAGCAGTTCTTCAGGGGTTCAGGGTGAAAAACTGTTTTTT. It yields the protein CASSSSGVQGEKLFF.

The CDR3 loop reads CASSLQASGNTIYF. CDR3 coding DNA: TGTGCCAGCAGTTTACAGGCCTCTGGAAACACCATATATTTT. The chain links TRBV6-5 to TRBJ1-3; the D gene is possibly TRBD1 (5 bases). Germline assignment: CDR1 MNHEY and CDR2 SVGAGI. The CDR3 spans 14 residues. V lost 4 bases, J lost 0 bases, and 7 bases lay in between.

This clonotype was detected ten times or more. The chain couples TRBV6-2 or TRBV6-3 to TRBJ2-7; no clear D gene. The V end was cut by 0 bases, the J end by 5 bases, with 23 bases between. Germline V CDR1 and CDR2: MNHEY, SVGEGT. This CDR3 comprises 18 residues. This chain's CDR3 is CASSYSRSATDRVNEQYF. DNA of the CDR3: TGTGCCAGCAGTTACTCTCGGTCAGCGACCGATCGGGTGAACGAGCAGTACTTC.

There are a few counts of this clonotype. The chain combines TRBV20-1 with TRBJ2-3; 11 bases are a match to TRBD2. This CDR3 is 16 amino acids long. V was pared by 0 bases and J by 1 base, with 3 bases of the junction left unmatched. Germline values: CDR1 DFQATT, CDR2 SNEGSKA (reference sequence). The chain's CDR3 is CSAREATSGGTDTQYF. The CDR3 DNA follows: TGCAGTGCTAGAGAGGCGACTAGCGGGGGCACAGATACGCAGTATTTT.

This clonotype was counted between two and nine times. The J gene is TRBJ2-7, the V gene TRBV11-2; D unclear. The CDR3 runs 16 residues. Germline CDR1 and CDR2: SGHAT and FQNNGV. V was pared by 0 bases and J by 6 bases, with 18 bases between. The CDR3 DNA is TGTGCCAGCAGCTTAGAAATCTTGGGGTCTAAGTTCGAGCAGTACTTC. Translated, it gives CASSLEILGSKFEQYF.

The chain recombines TRBV5-5 with TRBJ2-1, with D possibly being TRBD1 or TRBD2 (5 bases each). CDR1 SGHKS and CDR2 YYEKEE come from the germline V gene (reference sequence). This CDR3 has 14 residues. Between the trimmed V and J ends, which lost 2 bases and 3 bases, there was a span of 9 bases. CDR3 sequence reads: CASSLLGDYNEQFF. For the CDR3, the DNA is TGTGCCAGCAGCTTATTGGGGGACTACAATGAGCAGTTCTTC.

This clonotype was found a few times. This chain uses TRBV27 with TRBJ2-7; 7 nucleotides match TRBD1. The CDR3 is 15 amino acids. Germline V CDR1 and CDR2: MNHEY, SMNVEV (reference sequence). The J segment lost 2 bases and the V segment lost 6 bases, leaving 10 bases of the junction unmatched. CDR3 in DNA: TGTGCCAGCAGCTATGGCCACAGGGGACCCTACGAGCAGTACTTC. This encodes CASSYGHRGPYEQYF.

This clonotype was counted at least ten times. The rearrangement uses TRBV29-1 and TRBJ2-2; 8 bases align to TRBD1. The CDR3 is 14 residues long. Germline CDR1 is SQVTM and CDR2 is ANQGSEA. Germline trimming cut 4 bases from V and 2 bases from J; bases unmatched to any gene: 3. CDR3 bases: TGCAGCGTTGGACAGGGGACCAACACCGGGGAGCTGTTTTTT. Protein sequence: CSVGQGTNTGELFF.

This clonotype has just a few counts. The V gene is TRBV20-1, the J gene TRBJ2-1; D uncertain. The CDR3 is made up of 13 amino acids. The V and J ends lost 7 bases and 9 bases respectively, with 19 bases between them. Germline CDR1 DFQATT, CDR2 SNEGSKA (reference sequence). The CDR3, as DNA: TGCAGTGTCGCCGGGCCCCGCCTCCGTGAGCAGTTCTTC. It encodes CSVAGPRLREQFF.

This clonotype came up many times. The V and J genes are TRBV5-1 and TRBJ2-1; D possibly corresponds to TRBD2 (5 bases). Trimming pared 4 bases from V and 4 bases from J, leaving 15 bases between. CDR3 size: 15 residues. Germline lookup yields CDR1 SGHRS and CDR2 YFSETQ. CDR3 region: CASSPQVGEYNEQFF. CDR3 DNA sequence: TGCGCCAGCAGCCCGCAAGTGGGAGAGTACAATGAGCAGTTCTTC.

The chain combines TRBV24-1 with TRBJ2-5, with no clear D. The CDR3 length is 12 residues. Germline CDR1 KGHDR, CDR2 SFDVKD. The V end lost 1 base, the J end lost 5 bases, and 4 bases lay between the germline ends. The CDR3 DNA is TGTGCCACCAGTGATTTTGACGAGACCCAGTACTTC. Translated: CATSDFDETQYF.

This clonotype turned up a few times. The chain employs TRBV29-1 and TRBJ2-7; D is ambiguous. CDR1 SQVTM and CDR2 ANQGSEA come from the germline V gene. The CDR3 extends over 13 amino acids. V was trimmed by 7 bases and J by 0 bases, leaving 13 bases between them. DNA of the CDR3: TGCAGCGCCCGCCGAGCAAGCTCCTACGAGCAGTACTTC. It codes for CSARRASSYEQYF.

This clonotype appeared many times. V is TRBV12-3 or TRBV12-4 and J is TRBJ1-2; a possible D gene is TRBD1 (6 bases). This CDR3 comprises 13 residues. V was trimmed by 1 base and J by 6 bases, leaving 9 bases between them. The CDR3 DNA sequence: TGTGCCAGCAGTTTAGGACAGGCGGATGGCTACACCTTC. Protein product: CASSLGQADGYTF.

The rearrangement uses TRBV4-1 and TRBJ1-1; unclear D gene. CDR1 MGHRA and CDR2 YSYEKL come from the germline V gene. CDR3 length equals 14 residues. The germline V and J ends were trimmed by 1 base and 3 bases, with 9 bases remaining between them. Written as DNA, the CDR3 is TGCGCCAGCAGCCAAGGGCCGGCGGACACTGAAGCTTTCTTT. The encoded protein is CASSQGPADTEAFF.